This T cell receptor (beta chain) was sequenced during a study of blood T cell repertoires in COVID-19 (dated by TCRdb to about 2020). Study-wide context: Samples from collaborators originated in the United States, Italy and Spain and spanned both the acute and convalescent phases of COVID-19. The material from the prospective study consisted of cDNA or gDNA derived from T cells, B-cell-depleted T cells, or PBMCs. The dataset comprised deeply sampled blood TCRbeta repertoires from subjects exposed to, actively infected with, or recovered from COVID-19. The repertoires were released in a freely available public database meant as a resource for research on the immune response to SARS-CoV-2. Samples were obtained from the ongoing ImmuneRACE study (first 160 participants) and from some 1,300 subjects provided by 6 global collaborators. Nearly every sample came with metadata listing a de-identified subject ID, COVID-19 status, age in years and sex. Where HLA class I and class II types were available, the types were taken from metadata supplied by the sample provider, not from assay-based typing.

Concerning this clone itself: The specificity of this receptor is unknown. No quality values exist for individual bases; no much larger clone is one base distant.

TCRbeta CDR3 regions were amplified from genomic DNA using the immunoSEQ Assay, a bias-controlled multiplex PCR. Regarding the original processing steps: Within the assay, amplification of reference gene primers was used to estimate how many nucleated cells each sample contained. To quantify the absolute abundance of each unique TCRbeta CDR3 rearrangement, sequence reads were collapsed and filtered. For each sample, productive Simpson clonality was calculated by taking the square root of Simpson's diversity index across productive rearrangements. TCRdb re-hosts the immuneACCESS table, in-frame sequences only. Its copies lack some clones; in the studies checked, an unresolved V gene accounts for under half of them, and the cause for the rest is not known. Clone size and V and J calls were adopted from that table, with D and trimming inferred from the DNA. The sample yields 390,000 or so clones; 75% to 90% were counted once. Of the sample, roughly 1.4% falls within the top ten clones.

Study-wide conclusions, independent of this receptor: The amount of clinical and demographic metadata varied by source and participant and was provided uncurated.

Collaborating institutions collected whole blood in K2EDTA tubes following their own protocols. For TCRbeta analysis, collaborators shipped samples as frozen whole blood, isolated PBMCs, or DNA extracted from either of those sample types. This TCR came from a woman aged 30 to 39 with active or convalescent COVID-19. Sequencing was carried out using peripheral blood.

This receptor carries the CDR3 CASSYSGVGEAFF. In nucleotide form, the sequence is TGTGCCAGCAGTTACTCAGGGGTAGGTGAAGCTTTCTTT. The sequence joins TRBV6-5 to TRBJ1-1; matching of 5 bases hints at TRBD1 as the D gene. Trimming removed 0 bases from V and 7 bases from J, leaving 9 bases between the germline ends. The CDR3 spans 13 residues, from the cysteine through the phenylalanine. The retained sequence is limited to the CDR3, 39 bases, with the frame set at the first base. Per the germline V gene, MNHEY is the CDR1 and SVGAGI is the CDR2.